The 14 T cell receptor beta chains in this list originate from one sample, sequenced in a study of blood T cells in healthy people across ages. For the second PCR, which ran for roughly 7 to 11 cycles, a sample-barcoded 5' primer and a J-beta primer mix were used. TCRdb reanalysed the 5' RACE reads using MiXCR and keeps one entry per CDR3 protein. Of 700,000 to 900,000 distinct CDR3 sequences in the sample, around 24% were seen once. The same data also went into a second study, on T cells of mothers and their children.

The sample comprised blood. The receptors shown here come from a boy between 10 and 17 years old in good health.

The chain couples TRBV7-6 to TRBJ2-1; TRBD1 matches 7 bases. Germline trimming cut 3 bases from V and 6 bases from J; bases unmatched to any gene: 14. Germline V gene data show CDR1 as SGHVS and CDR2 as FNYEAQ. This CDR3 spans 17 amino acids. The CDR3 DNA is TGTGCCAGCAGCTTCCCCATGAGGGGGACAGATACCAATGAGCAGTTCTTC. It translates to CASSFPMRGTDTNEQFF.

The chain employs TRBV11-2 and TRBJ1-2, with D hard to call. CDR1 SGHAT and CDR2 FQNNGV come from the germline V gene. The ends were cut back, 3 bases at V and 4 bases at J, with 12 bases in the middle. This CDR3 spans 14 amino acids. The CDR3 region is CASSFGSSVYGYTF. The DNA for the CDR3 is TGTGCCAGCAGCTTCGGCAGTTCAGTCTATGGCTACACCTTC.

The chain is built from TRBV12-3 or TRBV12-4 and TRBJ2-2, with 7 nucleotides matching TRBD1. CDR3 length: 15 amino acids. Germline trimming cut 2 bases from V and 3 bases from J; bases unmatched to any gene: 3. Written as DNA, the CDR3 is TGTGCCAGCAGTTTACAGGGGGTTGACACCGGGGAGCTGTTTTTT. Protein sequence: CASSLQGVDTGELFF.

With respect to this clonotype: One junction end does not reproduce the germline sequence, and a read error may be involved. The chain uses TRBV2 and TRBJ2-5; D unclear. The CDR3 spans 13 residues. Germline V gene sequence: CDR1 SNHLY, CDR2 FYNNEI. CDR3 DNA: TGTGCCAGCAGCGAAGACTCCCAAGAGACCCAGTACTTC. It yields the protein CASSEDSQETQYF.

The table lists this clonotype with a few counts. V usage is TRBV7-9 and J usage is TRBJ2-7, with a possible D match to TRBD2 (7 bases). CDR3 length equals 14 residues. Germline V CDR1 and CDR2: SEHNR, FQNEAQ (reference sequence). The V and J ends lost 5 bases and 2 bases respectively, with 13 bases between them. The chain's CDR3 is CASSPAGATYEQYF. The CDR3 nucleotides are TGTGCCAGCAGCCCCGCGGGGGCTACCTACGAGCAGTACTTC.

The chain couples TRBV5-1 to TRBJ2-2; perhaps TRBD1 as D (6 bases). This CDR3 contains 15 residues. Germline CDR1 is SGHRS and CDR2 is YFSETQ. V lost 7 bases, J lost 2 bases, and 15 bases lay in between. Here the CDR3 DNA reads TGCGCCAGCGCCGAGGGGGAGATAAACACCGGGGAGCTGTTTTTT. Translating it yields CASAEGEINTGELFF.

CDR3 region: CASSLASVLDTEAFF. CDR3 in DNA: TGCGCCAGCAGCTTGGCGTCGGTTTTGGACACTGAAGCTTTCTTT. The chain carries TRBV5-1 and TRBJ1-1; no clear D. Per the germline V gene, CDR1 is SGHRS and CDR2 is YFSETQ. This CDR3 has 15 residues. The V and J ends lost 0 bases and 3 bases respectively, with 12 bases between them.

This chain joins TRBV6-5 and TRBJ2-7; D may match TRBD1 or TRBD2 (7 bases each). This CDR3 contains 15 residues. Germline V gene lookup returns CDR1 MNHEY and CDR2 SVGAGI. V was cut by 6 bases and J by 0 bases, with 15 bases left in between. DNA for the CDR3: TGTGCCAGCAGGTGGGGGGGACAGTCCTCCTACGAGCAGTACTTC. It yields the protein CASRWGGQSSYEQYF.

This clonotype has a handful of counts. The J gene is TRBJ1-5, the V gene TRBV29-1; 8 positions agree with TRBD1. The CDR3 length is 15 residues. Germline lookup yields CDR1 SQVTM and CDR2 ANQGSEA. Unmatched junction bases numbered 8, after V lost 7 bases and J lost 0 bases. CDR3 region: CSASTGTGSNQPQHF. The CDR3 nucleotides are TGCAGCGCTTCTACCGGGACAGGTAGCAATCAGCCCCAGCATTTT. The full variable domain, with the rest looked up from reference TRBV29-1 and TRBJ1-5, is SAVISQKPSRDICQRGTSLTIQCQVDSQVTMMFWYRQQPGQSLTLIATANQGSEATYESGFVIDKFPISRPNLTFSTLTVSNMSPEDSSIYLCSASTGTGSNQPQHFGDGTRLSIL.

A few counts support this clonotype. The chain recombines TRBV11-2 with TRBJ2-1; D is possibly TRBD1 or TRBD2 (5 bases each). Between the trimmed V and J ends, which lost 2 bases and 2 bases, there was a span of 16 bases. Germline V lookup: CDR1 SGHAT, CDR2 FQNNGV. The CDR3 contains 17 residues. Written as DNA, the CDR3 is TGTGCCAGCAGCTTAAGGGGTGCGGGTCCTACCTACAATGAGCAGTTCTTC. Translated: CASSLRGAGPTYNEQFF.

The chain combines TRBV5-5 with TRBJ2-2, with D hard to call. The CDR3 runs to 13 residues. The ends were cut back, 3 bases at V and 5 bases at J, with 8 bases in the middle. Germline V CDR1 and CDR2: SGHKS, YYEKEE (reference sequence). CDR3 bases: TGTGCCAGCAGCTGGGTGGGGACCGGGGAGCTGTTTTTT. It encodes CASSWVGTGELFF.

For this clonotype: A much bigger clone sits one base away, suggesting this may be a read error. The V gene is TRBV12-3 or TRBV12-4, the J gene TRBJ2-1, with TRBD2 identical over 7 bases. V dropped 8 bases and J dropped 3; count of bases not matched to a gene: 7. The CDR3 totals 14 residues. The DNA for the CDR3 is TGTGCCAGCGGGTATAGGGACTACTACAATGAGCAGTTCTTC. It specifies CASGYRDYYNEQFF.

V and J are TRBV2 and TRBJ2-5, with a weak D call TRBD2 (5 bases). This CDR3 has 13 residues. Per the germline V gene, CDR1 is SNHLY and CDR2 is FYNNEI. V was clipped by 4 bases and J by 5 bases, with 11 bases between them. CDR3 sequence: CASSGGQPETQYF. As DNA, the CDR3 is TGTGCCAGCAGTGGAGGGCAGCCCGAGACCCAGTACTTC. The full variable domain, in which reference TRBV2 and TRBJ2-5 provide the parts outside the CDR3, is EPEVTQTPSHQVTQMGQEVILRCVPISNHLYFYWYRQILGQKVEFLVSFYNNEISEKSEIFDDQFSVERPDGSNFTLKIRSTKLEDSAMYFCASSGGQPETQYFGPGTRLLVL.

The rearrangement links TRBV7-6 to TRBJ2-7; possible D gene TRBD2, 5 bases. The V gene's germline CDR1 is SGHVS and CDR2 FNYEAQ. The CDR3 is made up of 12 amino acids. Trimming took 5 bases from V and 4 from J, leaving 9 bases between them. The CDR3 region has the DNA TGTGCCAGCAGCCCAAGGGAGTACGAGCAGTACTTC. Amino acids: CASSPREYEQYF.